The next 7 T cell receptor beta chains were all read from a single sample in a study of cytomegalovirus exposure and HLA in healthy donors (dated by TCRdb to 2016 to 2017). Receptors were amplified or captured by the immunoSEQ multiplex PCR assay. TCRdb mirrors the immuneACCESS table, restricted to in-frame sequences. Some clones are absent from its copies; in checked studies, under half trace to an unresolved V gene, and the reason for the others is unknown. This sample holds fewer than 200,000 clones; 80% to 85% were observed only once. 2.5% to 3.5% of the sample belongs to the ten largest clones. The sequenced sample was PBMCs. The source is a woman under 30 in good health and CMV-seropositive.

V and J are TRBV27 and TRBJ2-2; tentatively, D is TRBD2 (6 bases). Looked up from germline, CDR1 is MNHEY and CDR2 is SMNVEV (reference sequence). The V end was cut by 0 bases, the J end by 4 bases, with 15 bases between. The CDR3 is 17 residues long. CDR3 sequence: CASSLSRSGGSTGELFF. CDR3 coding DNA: TGTGCCAGCAGTTTATCGCGATCCGGGGGTTCCACCGGGGAGCTGTTTTTT.

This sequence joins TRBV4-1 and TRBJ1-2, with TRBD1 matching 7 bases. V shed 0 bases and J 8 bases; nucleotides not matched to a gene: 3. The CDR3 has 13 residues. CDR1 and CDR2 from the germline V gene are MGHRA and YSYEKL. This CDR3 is CASSQDRGRGYTF. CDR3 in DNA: TGCGCCAGCAGCCAAGATAGGGGGCGAGGCTACACCTTC.

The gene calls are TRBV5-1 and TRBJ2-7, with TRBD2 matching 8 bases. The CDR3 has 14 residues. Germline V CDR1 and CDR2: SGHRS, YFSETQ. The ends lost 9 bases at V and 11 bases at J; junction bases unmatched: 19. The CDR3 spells CAIRSGGNPTTEYF. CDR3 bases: TGCGCCATCCGCTCGGGAGGGAACCCTACGACGGAGTACTTC.

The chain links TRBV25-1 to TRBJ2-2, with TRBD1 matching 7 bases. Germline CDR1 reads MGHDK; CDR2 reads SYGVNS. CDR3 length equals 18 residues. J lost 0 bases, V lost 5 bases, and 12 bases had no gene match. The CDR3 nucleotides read TGTGCCAGCAGTACCCCCGGGACAGCCCCCGCGAACACCGGGGAGCTGTTTTTT. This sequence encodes CASSTPGTAPANTGELFF.

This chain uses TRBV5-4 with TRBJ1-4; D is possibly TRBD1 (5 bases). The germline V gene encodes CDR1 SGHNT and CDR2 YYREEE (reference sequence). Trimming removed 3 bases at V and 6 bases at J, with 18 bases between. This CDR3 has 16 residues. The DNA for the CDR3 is TGTGCCAGCAGCTCGCGGGTAGGGACTCCTTATGAAAAACTGTTTTTT. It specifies CASSSRVGTPYEKLFF.

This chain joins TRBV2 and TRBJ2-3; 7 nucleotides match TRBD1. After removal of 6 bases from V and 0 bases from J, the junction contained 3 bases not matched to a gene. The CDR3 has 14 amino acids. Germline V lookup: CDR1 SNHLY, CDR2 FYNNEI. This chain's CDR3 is CASSGQDSTDTQYF. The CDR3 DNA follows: TGTGCCAGCAGCGGACAGGATAGCACAGATACGCAGTATTTT.

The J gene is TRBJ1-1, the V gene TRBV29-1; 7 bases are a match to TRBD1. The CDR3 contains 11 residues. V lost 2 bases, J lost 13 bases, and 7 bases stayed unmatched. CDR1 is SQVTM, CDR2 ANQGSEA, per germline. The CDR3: CSVEWQGVGFF. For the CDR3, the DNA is TGCAGCGTTGAATGGCAGGGGGTTGGTTTCTTT. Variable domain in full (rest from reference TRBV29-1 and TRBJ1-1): SAVISQKPSRDICQRGTSLTIQCQVDSQVTMMFWYRQQPGQSLTLIATANQGSEATYESGFVIDKFPISRPNLTFSTLTVSNMSPEDSSIYLCSVEWQGVGFFGQGTRLTVV.